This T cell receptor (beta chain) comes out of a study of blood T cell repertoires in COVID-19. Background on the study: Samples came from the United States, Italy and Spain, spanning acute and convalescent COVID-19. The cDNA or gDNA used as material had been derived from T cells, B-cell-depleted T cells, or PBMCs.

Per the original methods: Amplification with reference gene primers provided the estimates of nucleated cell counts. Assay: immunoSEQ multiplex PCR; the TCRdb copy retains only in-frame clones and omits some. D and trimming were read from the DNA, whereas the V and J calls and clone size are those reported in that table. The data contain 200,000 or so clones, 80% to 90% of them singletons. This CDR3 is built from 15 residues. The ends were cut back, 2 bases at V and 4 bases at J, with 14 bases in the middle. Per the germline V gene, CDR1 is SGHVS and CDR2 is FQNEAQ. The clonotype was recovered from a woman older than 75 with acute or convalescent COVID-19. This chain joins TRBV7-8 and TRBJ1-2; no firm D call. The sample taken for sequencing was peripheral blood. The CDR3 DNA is TGTGCCAGCAGCTTATCTTTTTGGCTTGGCTATGGCTACACCTTC. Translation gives CASSLSFWLGYGYTF. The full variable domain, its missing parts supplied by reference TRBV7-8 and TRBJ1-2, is GAGVSQSPRYKVAKRGQDVALRCDPISGHVSLFWYQQALGQGPEFLTYFQNEAQLDKSGLPSDRFFAERPEGSVSTLKIQRTQQEDSAVYLCASSLSFWLGYGYTFGSGTRLTVV.